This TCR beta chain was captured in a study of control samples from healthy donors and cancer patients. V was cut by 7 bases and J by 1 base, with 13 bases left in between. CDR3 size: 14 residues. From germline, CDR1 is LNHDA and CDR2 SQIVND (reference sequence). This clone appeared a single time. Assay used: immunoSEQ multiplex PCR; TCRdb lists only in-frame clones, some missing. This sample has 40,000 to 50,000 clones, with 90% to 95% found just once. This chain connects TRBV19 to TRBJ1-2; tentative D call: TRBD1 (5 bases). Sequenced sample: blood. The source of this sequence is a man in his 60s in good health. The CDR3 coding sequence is TGTGCCAGTACCTCTCGGGGCTTTAACTATGGCTACACCTTC. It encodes CASTSRGFNYGYTF.